This T cell receptor (beta chain) was obtained from a study of metastatic and nonmetastatic thyroid tumors. Overall study context: Samples came from malignant and benign thyroid patients, and repertoires were compared across blood and tumor or nodule tissue.

A word on this clone: Its target is unknown.

The entire patient cohort was treatment-naive prior to thyroid surgery. TCRdb re-called the PCR reads with MiXCR. Found here are about 15,000 clones, approximately 20% of them singletons; the top ten hold 21%. The germline V gene has CDR1 SNHLY and CDR2 FYNNEI. This CDR3 is 15 amino acids long. V was shortened by 6 bases and J by 13 bases, with 22 bases between the two germline ends. Study-wide results and limits: When malignant thyroid tumors were compared with benign nodules, TCR beta diversity was reportedly significantly higher in the malignant tumors. This held in both blood and tumor samples.

Sequencing input: adjacent normal tissue. The chain joins TRBV2 to TRBJ1-6, with a weak D call TRBD1 (6 bases). This receptor was taken from a female donor with papillary thyroid cancer or a benign thyroid nodule (not recorded which). Some clones in this sample may be carry-over from other donors' samples. CDR3 bases: TGTGCCAGCAGGAGCCGGGCGGACAGAATTTTCCCCCTCCACTTT. Residues: CASRSRADRIFPLHF.